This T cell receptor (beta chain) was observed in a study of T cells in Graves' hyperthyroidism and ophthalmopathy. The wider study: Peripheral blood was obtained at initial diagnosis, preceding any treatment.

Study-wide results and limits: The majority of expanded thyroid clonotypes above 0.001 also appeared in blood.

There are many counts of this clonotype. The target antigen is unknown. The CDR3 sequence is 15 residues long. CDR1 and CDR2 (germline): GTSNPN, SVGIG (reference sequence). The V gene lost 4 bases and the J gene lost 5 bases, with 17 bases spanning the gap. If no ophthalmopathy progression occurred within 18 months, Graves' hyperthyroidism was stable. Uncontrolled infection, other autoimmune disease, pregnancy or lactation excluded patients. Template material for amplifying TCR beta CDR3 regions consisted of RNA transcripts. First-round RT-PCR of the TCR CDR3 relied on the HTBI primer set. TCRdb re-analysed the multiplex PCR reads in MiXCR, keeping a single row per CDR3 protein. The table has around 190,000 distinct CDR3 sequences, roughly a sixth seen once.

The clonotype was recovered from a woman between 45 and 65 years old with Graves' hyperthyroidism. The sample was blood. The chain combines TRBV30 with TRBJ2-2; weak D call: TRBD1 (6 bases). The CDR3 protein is CAWKSTGTLTGELFF. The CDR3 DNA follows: TGTGCCTGGAAAAGCACCGGGACACTTACCGGGGAGCTGTTTTTT.